Listed here are 10 T cell receptor beta chains from one sample, sequenced in a study of blood T cell repertoires in COVID-19. TCRdb's table, derived via immunoSEQ multiplex PCR, lists solely in-frame clones and lacks some. The repertoire includes roughly 66,000 clones, about nine tenths of them detected once, and approximately 7.5% sits in the top ten. Sequenced input: peripheral blood. All receptors come from a human donor in a cohort sampled during active COVID-19.

The V call is TRBV6-4, the J call TRBJ2-1; D may be TRBD1 (6 bases). The CDR3 has 15 residues. In germline, CDR1 is MRHNA, CDR2 SNTAGT. V gave up 5 bases and J gave up 0 bases, with 11 bases separating them. Written as DNA, the CDR3 is TGTGCCAGCAGTTGGGACACCAACTCCTACAATGAGCAGTTCTTC. Translated: CASSWDTNSYNEQFF.

The table lists this clone with a count of one. This chain connects TRBV21-1 to TRBJ2-7; TRBD1, as called in the table, went unchecked against the DNA. TRBV21-1 is designated a pseudogene. This CDR3 is built from 15 residues. The CDR3 spells CASSKNRGSSYEQYF. DNA of the CDR3: TGTGCCAGCAGCAAGAACAGGGGATCATCCTACGAGCAGTACTTC.

This clone was seen a single time. The chain links TRBV6-4 to TRBJ2-1; 8 bases agree with TRBD2. The CDR3 is 15 amino acids. The ends lost 0 bases at V and 6 bases at J; junction bases unmatched: 4. In germline, CDR1 is MRHNA, CDR2 SNTAGT. CDR3 in DNA: TGTGCCAGCAGTGACTCGCCGGGAGGGGCCAATGAGCAGTTCTTC. It is translated as CASSDSPGGANEQFF.

The chain combines TRBV5-1 with TRBJ2-3; 10 bases line up with TRBD2. Trimming took 4 bases from V and 0 from J; bases not matched to a gene: 5. This CDR3 spans 16 amino acids. CDR1 and CDR2 from the germline V gene are SGHRS and YFSETQ. The CDR3 reads CASSPLTSGSTDTQYF. CDR3 DNA: TGCGCCAGCAGCCCGCTGACTAGCGGGAGCACAGATACGCAGTATTTT.

This clone has a single count. The chain uses TRBV2 and TRBJ2-2; 9 bases match TRBD2. The CDR3 has 16 amino acids. Germline-derived CDR1 and CDR2 are SNHLY and FYNNEI. The ends lost 0 bases at V and 6 bases at J; junction bases unmatched: 5. The CDR3 bases are TGTGCCAGCAGTGAAGCGGCGGGAGGGCCTCCCGGGGAGCTGTTTTTT. This sequence encodes CASSEAAGGPPGELFF.

The rearrangement joins TRBV5-1 to TRBJ2-7, with TRBD1 matching over 7 bases. Germline-derived CDR1 and CDR2 are SGHRS and YFSETQ. The CDR3 totals 15 residues. V was clipped by 4 bases and J by 0 bases; unmatched bases: 7. In DNA, the CDR3 is TGCGCCAGCAGCATCGGGACAGAACCCTCCTACGAGCAGTACTTC. Its translation is CASSIGTEPSYEQYF.

The chain employs TRBV7-3 and TRBJ1-1; unclear D gene. V lost 0 bases, J lost 1 base, and 6 bases lay in between. From germline, CDR1 is SGHTA and CDR2 FQGTGA. The CDR3 has 14 amino acids. Written as DNA, the CDR3 is TGTGCCAGCAGCTTAACGAACGGGAACACTGAAGCTTTCTTT. This gives the protein CASSLTNGNTEAFF.

This chain uses TRBV29-1 with TRBJ2-6; TRBD1 is a possible D gene (5 bases). Deletions cut 6 bases from V and 0 bases from J, with 18 bases between. Germline V gene sequence: CDR1 SQVTM, CDR2 ANQGSEA. The CDR3 runs 17 residues. DNA of the CDR3: TGCAGCGTAAGAGGACCCACAGGCCGCTCTGGGGCCAACGTCCTGACTTTC. Translation gives CSVRGPTGRSGANVLTF. Full variable domain (outside the CDR3, taken from reference TRBV29-1 and TRBJ2-6): SAVISQKPSRDICQRGTSLTIQCQVDSQVTMMFWYRQQPGQSLTLIATANQGSEATYESGFVIDKFPISRPNLTFSTLTVSNMSPEDSSIYLCSVRGPTGRSGANVLTFGAGSRLTVL.

V is TRBV19 and J is TRBJ1-5; TRBD1 agrees at 9 bases. The CDR3 runs to 13 residues. The trim removed 9 bases at V and 4 bases at J, leaving 4 bases unmatched. CDR1 LNHDA and CDR2 SQIVND come from the germline V gene (reference sequence). CDR3 loop: CASTDRGNQPQHF. CDR3 sequence (DNA): TGTGCCAGCACGGACAGGGGAAATCAGCCCCAGCATTTT.

The chain couples TRBV3-1 (or the pseudogene TRBV3-2) to TRBJ2-1, with TRBD2 identical over 15 bases. The CDR3 runs to 17 residues. The germline CDR1 and CDR2 sequences are LGHDT and YNNKEL (reference sequence). J was trimmed by 4 bases and V by 3 bases; bases with no gene match: 4. The CDR3 sequence is CASSHPGLAGGYNEQFF. CDR3 DNA: TGTGCCAGCAGCCACCCCGGACTAGCGGGAGGGTACAATGAGCAGTTCTTC.